This T cell receptor (beta chain) comes out of a study of CD8+ T cells in alopecia areata. Whole-study context: The drug, oral tofacitinib, was given to treated patients at 5 to 10 mg twice daily.

Study conclusions and caveats: Lesional scalp, notably in alopecia totalis/universalis, had clonality above that of normal scalp.

The V and J ends lost 7 bases and 11 bases respectively, with 14 bases between them. The CDR3 consists of 11 residues. Per germline, CDR1 MGHRA and CDR2 YSYEKL. Remarks on this clone: What it recognizes is unknown.

As the sequencing template, cDNA was produced by extracting RNA and reverse transcribing it. TCRdb's copy holds only in-frame clones and misses some; the assay was immunoSEQ multiplex PCR. The table records around 100,000 clones, approximately 54% of them present only once. Treatment described: oral pan-JAK inhibitor, 5-10 mg twice daily. This TCR was recovered from a human donor with alopecia areata. The chain joins TRBV4-1 to TRBJ1-1; maybe TRBD1 (5 bases). The sequencing here drew on CD8+ T cells sorted from blood, taken at week 24, from a patient treated with tofacitinib. The CDR3 DNA reads TGCGCCAGCACCGGGGGGGTGAGTGCTTTCTTT. Translating it yields CASTGGVSAFF.